The source of this T cell receptor beta chain is a study of a mutant IDH1 vaccine in newly diagnosed glioma. Whole-study context: Mean patient age was roughly 43 years; approximately 60% were male and about 40% female. Earlier therapy was either radiotherapy, temozolomide, or both, and most got both.

Study results and caveats: Changes in the top peripheral T cell clonotypes seemingly had no bearing on pseudoprogression.

Documented time point: week 35, safety follow-up. Vaccination comprised doses that each held 300 ug of mutant IDH1 20-mer peptide, plus topical imiquimod. TCRdb keeps only in-frame clones here, not all; method: immunoSEQ multiplex PCR. This table has 69,000 or so clones, roughly 86% appearing once. A word on this clone: Antigen: not known.

Per germline, CDR1 LNHNV and CDR2 YYDKDF (reference sequence). V shed 3 bases and J 5 bases; nucleotides not matched to a gene: 9. CDR3 length equals 16 residues. The chain uses TRBV15 and TRBJ2-1; 8 positions match TRBD2. The source was PBMCs, collected from a glioma patient whose treatment included an IDH1 peptide vaccine. This TCR derives from a man aged 25 to 40 with glioma. Here the CDR3 DNA reads TGTGCCACCAGCAGTGGGGGCGGGAGGAAAGACAATGAGCAGTTCTTC. As protein: CATSSGGGRKDNEQFF.